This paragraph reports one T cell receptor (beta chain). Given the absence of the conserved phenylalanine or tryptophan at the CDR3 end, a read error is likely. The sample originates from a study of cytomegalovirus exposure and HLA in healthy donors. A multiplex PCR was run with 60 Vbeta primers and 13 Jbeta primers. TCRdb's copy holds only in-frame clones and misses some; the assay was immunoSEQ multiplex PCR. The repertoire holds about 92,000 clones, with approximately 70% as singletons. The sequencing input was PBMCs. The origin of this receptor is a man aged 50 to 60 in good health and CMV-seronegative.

The CDR3 sequence: CASSLPGTEAFV. The DNA of the CDR3 is TGCGCCAGCAGCTTGCCGGGGACTGAAGCTTTCGTT. The rearrangement joins TRBV5-1 to TRBJ1-1; D uncertain. The CDR3 extends over 12 amino acids. Trimming pared 1 base from V and 5 bases from J, leaving 6 bases between. Per germline, CDR1 SGHRS and CDR2 YFSETQ.